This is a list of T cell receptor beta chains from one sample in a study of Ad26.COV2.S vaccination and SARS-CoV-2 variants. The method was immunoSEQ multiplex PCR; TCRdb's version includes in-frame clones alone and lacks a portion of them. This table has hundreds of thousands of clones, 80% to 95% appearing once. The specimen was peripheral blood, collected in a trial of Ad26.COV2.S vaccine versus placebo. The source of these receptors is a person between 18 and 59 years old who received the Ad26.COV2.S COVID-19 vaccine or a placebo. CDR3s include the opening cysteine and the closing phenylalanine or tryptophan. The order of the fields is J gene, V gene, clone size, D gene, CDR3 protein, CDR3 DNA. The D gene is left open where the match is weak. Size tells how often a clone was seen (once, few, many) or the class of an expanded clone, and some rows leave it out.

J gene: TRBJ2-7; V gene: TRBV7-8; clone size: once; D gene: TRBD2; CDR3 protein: CASSFPTSATYEQYF; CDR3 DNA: TGTGCCAGCAGCTTTCCAACTAGCGCAACCTACGAGCAGTACTTC
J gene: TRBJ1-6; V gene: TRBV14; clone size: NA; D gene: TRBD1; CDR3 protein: CATKRTGSSPLHF; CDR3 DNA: TGTGCCACCAAACGGACAGGGAGTTCACCCCTCCACTTT
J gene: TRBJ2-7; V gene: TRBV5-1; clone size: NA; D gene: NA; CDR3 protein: CASSDLGALGEQYF; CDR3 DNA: TGCGCCAGCAGCGACCTAGGTGCTCTTGGGGAGCAGTACTTC
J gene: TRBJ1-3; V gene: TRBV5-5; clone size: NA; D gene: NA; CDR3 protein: CASSLGAAMNTIYF; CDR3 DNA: TGTGCCAGCAGCTTGGGAGCTGCTATGAACACCATATATTTT
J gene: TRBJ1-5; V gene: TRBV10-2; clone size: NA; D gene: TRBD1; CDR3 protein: CASRMSGGDQPQHF; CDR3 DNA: TGCGCCAGCAGGATGTCAGGGGGAGATCAGCCCCAGCATTTT
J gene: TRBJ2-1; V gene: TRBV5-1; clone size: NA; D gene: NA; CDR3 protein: CASSLGTETDNEQFF; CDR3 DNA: TGCGCCAGCAGCTTGGGGACAGAGACGGACAATGAGCAGTTCTTC
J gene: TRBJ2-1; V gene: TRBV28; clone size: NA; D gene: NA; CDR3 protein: CASADPGFEQFF; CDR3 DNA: TGTGCCAGCGCCGACCCGGGTTTTGAGCAGTTCTTC
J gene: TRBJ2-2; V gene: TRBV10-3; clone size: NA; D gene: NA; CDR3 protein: CASSLSSGELFF; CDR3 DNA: TGTGCCAGCTCTTTGTCATCCGGGGAGCTGTTTTTT
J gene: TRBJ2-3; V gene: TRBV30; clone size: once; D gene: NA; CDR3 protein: CAWSIRRSTDTQYF; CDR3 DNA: TGTGCCTGGAGTATTCGTCGGAGCACAGATACGCAGTATTTT
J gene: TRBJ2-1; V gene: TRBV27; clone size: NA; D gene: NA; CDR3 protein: CASSFWAQDYNEQFF; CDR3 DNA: TGTGCCAGCAGTTTCTGGGCTCAAGATTACAATGAGCAGTTCTTC
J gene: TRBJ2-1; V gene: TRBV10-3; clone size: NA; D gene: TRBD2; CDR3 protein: CAIRSGSPGGEQFF; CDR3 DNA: TGTGCCATCCGTAGCGGGAGCCCGGGGGGTGAGCAGTTCTTC
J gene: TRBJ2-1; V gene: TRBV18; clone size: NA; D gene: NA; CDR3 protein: CASSPLLESSYNEQFF; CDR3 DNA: TGTGCCAGCTCACCTCTACTAGAATCGAGCTACAATGAGCAGTTCTTC
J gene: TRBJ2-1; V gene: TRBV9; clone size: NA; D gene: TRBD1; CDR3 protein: CASSRQGAVNEQFF; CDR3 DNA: TGTGCCAGCAGCCGACAGGGGGCAGTTAATGAGCAGTTCTTC
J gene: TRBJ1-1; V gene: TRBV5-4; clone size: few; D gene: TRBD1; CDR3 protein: CASSPYRGRGTEAFF; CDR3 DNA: TGTGCCAGCAGCCCATACAGGGGGCGAGGGACTGAAGCTTTCTTT
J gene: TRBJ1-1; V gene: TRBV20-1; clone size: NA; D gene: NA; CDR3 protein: CSANGGGGAFF; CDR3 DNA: TGCAGTGCTAATGGTGGGGGGGGAGCTTTCTTT
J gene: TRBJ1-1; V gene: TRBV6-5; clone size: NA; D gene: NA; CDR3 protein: CASSYSPRQGEAFF; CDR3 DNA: TGTGCCAGCAGTTACTCTCCTCGGCAGGGGGAAGCTTTCTTT
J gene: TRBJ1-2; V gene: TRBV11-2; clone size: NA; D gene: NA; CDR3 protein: CASSLDSLMGRGGYTF; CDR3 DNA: TGTGCCAGCAGCTTAGATAGTCTTATGGGCCGGGGGGGCTACACCTTC
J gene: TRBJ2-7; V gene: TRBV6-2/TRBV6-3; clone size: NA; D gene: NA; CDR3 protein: CASSLVQTYEQYF; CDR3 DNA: TGTGCCAGCAGTTTAGTACAGACCTACGAGCAGTACTTC
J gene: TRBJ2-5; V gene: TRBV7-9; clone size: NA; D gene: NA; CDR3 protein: CASSLVLAQETQYF; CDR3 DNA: TGTGCCAGCAGCTTAGTGTTAGCGCAAGAGACCCAGTACTTC
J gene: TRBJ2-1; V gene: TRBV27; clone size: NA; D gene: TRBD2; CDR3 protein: CASSFVGLAGDNEQFF; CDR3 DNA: TGTGCCAGCAGTTTTGTAGGACTAGCGGGAGACAATGAGCAGTTCTTC
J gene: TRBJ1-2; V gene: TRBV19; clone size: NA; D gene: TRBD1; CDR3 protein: CASSIGGRTGDGYTF; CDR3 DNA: TGTGCCAGTAGTATTGGTGGAAGGACAGGAGATGGCTACACCTTC
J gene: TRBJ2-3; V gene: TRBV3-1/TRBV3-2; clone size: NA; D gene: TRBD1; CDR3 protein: CASSQNRGDTQYF; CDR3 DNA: TGTGCCAGCAGCCAGAACAGGGGTGATACGCAGTATTTT
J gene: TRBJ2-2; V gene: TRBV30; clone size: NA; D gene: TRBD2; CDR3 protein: CAWSQGLAGVPGELFF; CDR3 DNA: TGTGCCTGGAGTCAAGGACTAGCGGGAGTGCCCGGGGAGCTGTTTTTT
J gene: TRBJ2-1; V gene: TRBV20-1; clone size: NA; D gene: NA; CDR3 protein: CSASGGLTSYNEQFF; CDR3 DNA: TGCAGTGCTAGTGGGGGCCTGACCTCCTACAATGAGCAGTTCTTC
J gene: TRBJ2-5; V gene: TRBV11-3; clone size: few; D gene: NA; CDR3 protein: CASSLRGEETQYF; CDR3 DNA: TGTGCCAGCAGCTTAAGGGGGGAAGAGACCCAGTACTTC
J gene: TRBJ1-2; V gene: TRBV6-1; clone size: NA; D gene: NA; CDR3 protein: CASSVGGHEPLEVYTF; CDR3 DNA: TGTGCCAGCAGTGTTGGGGGACACGAGCCCCTTGAGGTCTACACCTTC
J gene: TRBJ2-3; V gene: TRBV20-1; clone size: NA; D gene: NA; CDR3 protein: CSASLSPLPDTQYF; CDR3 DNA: TGCAGTGCTAGTCTCTCTCCGTTGCCAGATACGCAGTATTTT
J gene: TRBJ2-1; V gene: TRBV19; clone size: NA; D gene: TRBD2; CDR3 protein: CASSRAGTSGDNEQFF; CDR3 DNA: TGTGCCAGTAGTCGAGCCGGGACTAGCGGGGACAATGAGCAGTTCTTC
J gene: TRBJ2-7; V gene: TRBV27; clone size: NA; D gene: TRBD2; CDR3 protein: CASSWGASGTYEQYF; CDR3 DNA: TGTGCCAGCAGTTGGGGGGCTAGCGGGACTTACGAGCAGTACTTC
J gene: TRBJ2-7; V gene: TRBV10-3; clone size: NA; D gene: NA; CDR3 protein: CAISDRESYEQYF; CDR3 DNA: TGTGCCATCAGTGATCGGGAGTCCTACGAGCAGTACTTC
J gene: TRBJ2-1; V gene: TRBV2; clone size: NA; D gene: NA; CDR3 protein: CATPGVARDEQFF; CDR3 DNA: TGTGCCACGCCGGGGGTCGCTCGCGATGAGCAGTTCTTC
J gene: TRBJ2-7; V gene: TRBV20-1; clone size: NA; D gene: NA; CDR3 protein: CSASIYEQYF; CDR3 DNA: TGCAGTGCTAGTATATACGAGCAGTACTTC
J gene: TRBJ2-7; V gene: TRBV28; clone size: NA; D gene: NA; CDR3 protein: CASSSTSGFSLSYEQYF; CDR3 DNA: TGTGCCAGCAGTTCCACCTCTGGGTTTAGTTTATCCTACGAGCAGTACTTC
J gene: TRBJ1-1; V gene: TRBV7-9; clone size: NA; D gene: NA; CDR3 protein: CASSLEQGTEAFF; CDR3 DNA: TGTGCCAGCAGCTTAGAACAGGGCACTGAAGCTTTCTTT
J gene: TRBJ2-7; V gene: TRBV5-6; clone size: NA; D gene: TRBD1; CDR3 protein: CASSDVTGAGEQYF; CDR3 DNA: TGTGCCAGCAGCGACGTGACAGGGGCAGGCGAGCAGTACTTC
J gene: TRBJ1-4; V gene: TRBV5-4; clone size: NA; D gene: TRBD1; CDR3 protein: CASSSGQGRESNEKLFF; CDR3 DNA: TGTGCCAGCAGCTCCGGACAGGGTAGGGAGTCTAATGAAAAACTGTTTTTT
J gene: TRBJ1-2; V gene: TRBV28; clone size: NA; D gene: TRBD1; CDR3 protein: CATRGGVEGYTF; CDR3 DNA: TGTGCCACCCGAGGGGGCGTGGAAGGCTACACCTTC
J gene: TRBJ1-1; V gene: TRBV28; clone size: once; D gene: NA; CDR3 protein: CASSITGARDTEAFF; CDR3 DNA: TGTGCCAGCAGTATTACAGGAGCCCGGGACACTGAAGCTTTCTTT
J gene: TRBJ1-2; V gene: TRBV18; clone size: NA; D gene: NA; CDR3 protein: CASSPTDGNYGYTF; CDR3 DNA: TGTGCCAGCTCACCAACGGACGGAAACTATGGCTACACCTTC
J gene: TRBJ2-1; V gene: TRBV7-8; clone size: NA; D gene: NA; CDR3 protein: CASSFTPEREQFF; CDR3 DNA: TGTGCCAGCAGCTTCACGCCTGAGCGTGAGCAGTTCTTC
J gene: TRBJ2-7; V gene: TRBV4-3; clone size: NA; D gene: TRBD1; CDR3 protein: CASSHQTGGFDEQYF; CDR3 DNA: TGCGCCAGCAGCCATCAGACAGGGGGTTTTGACGAGCAGTACTTC
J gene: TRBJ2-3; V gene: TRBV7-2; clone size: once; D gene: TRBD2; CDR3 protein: CASSLGLAGERGTQYF; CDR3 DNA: TGTGCCAGCAGCTTAGGGCTAGCGGGAGAGAGGGGTACGCAGTATTTT
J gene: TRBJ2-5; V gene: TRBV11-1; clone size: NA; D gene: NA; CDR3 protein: CASSLGARTRQETQYF; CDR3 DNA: TGTGCCAGCAGCTTAGGGGCTAGAACAAGACAAGAGACCCAGTACTTC
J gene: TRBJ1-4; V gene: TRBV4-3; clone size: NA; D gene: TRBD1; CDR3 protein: CASSQDGQGVKLFF; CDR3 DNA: TGCGCCAGCAGCCAAGATGGACAGGGTGTAAAACTGTTTTTT
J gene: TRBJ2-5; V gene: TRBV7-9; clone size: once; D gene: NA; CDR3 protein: CASSSLGEETQYF; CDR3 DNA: TGTGCCAGCAGCTCTCTAGGGGAAGAGACCCAGTACTTC
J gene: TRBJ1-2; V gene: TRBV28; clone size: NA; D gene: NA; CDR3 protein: CASSSPEKGYTF; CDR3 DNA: TGTGCCAGCAGTTCACCTGAGAAAGGCTACACCTTC
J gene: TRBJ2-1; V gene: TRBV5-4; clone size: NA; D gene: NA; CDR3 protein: CASSIRGGGSDEQFF; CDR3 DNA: TGTGCCAGCAGCATTCGGGGAGGGGGTAGCGATGAGCAGTTCTTC
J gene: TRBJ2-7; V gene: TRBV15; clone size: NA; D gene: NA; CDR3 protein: CATRGESYEQYF; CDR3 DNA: TGTGCCACCAGGGGGGAGAGCTACGAGCAGTACTTC
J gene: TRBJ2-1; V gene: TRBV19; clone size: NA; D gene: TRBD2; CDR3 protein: CASSIRLAGDPYNEQFF; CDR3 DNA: TGTGCCAGTAGTATTAGGCTAGCGGGAGACCCCTACAATGAGCAGTTCTTC
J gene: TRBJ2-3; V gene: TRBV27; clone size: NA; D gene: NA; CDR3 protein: CASSFTGGTDTQYF; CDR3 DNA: TGTGCCAGCAGTTTTACCGGCGGGACAGATACGCAGTATTTT
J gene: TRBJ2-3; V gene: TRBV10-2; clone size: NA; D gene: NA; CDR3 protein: CASIFAGTDTQYF; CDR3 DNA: TGCGCCAGCATTTTCGCGGGGACTGATACGCAGTATTTT
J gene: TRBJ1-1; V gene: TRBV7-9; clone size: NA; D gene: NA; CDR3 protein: CASTLGGNPEAFF; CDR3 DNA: TGTGCCAGCACCCTGGGGGGTAACCCTGAAGCTTTCTTT
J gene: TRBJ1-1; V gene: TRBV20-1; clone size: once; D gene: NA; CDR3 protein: CSASLPGHSIYEAFF; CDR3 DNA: TGCAGTGCTAGTCTGCCTGGACACTCGATTTATGAAGCTTTCTTT
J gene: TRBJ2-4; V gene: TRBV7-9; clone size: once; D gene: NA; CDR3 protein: CASSLISERDIQYF; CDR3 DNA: TGTGCCAGCAGCTTAATCTCCGAGAGAGACATTCAGTACTTC
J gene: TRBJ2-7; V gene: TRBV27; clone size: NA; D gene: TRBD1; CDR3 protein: CASSPRPLTGGTYEQYF; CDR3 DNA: TGTGCCAGCAGTCCCAGACCCCTGACAGGGGGAACCTACGAGCAGTACTTC